Listed below are T cell receptor beta chains from one sample, sequenced in a study of T cells in Graves' hyperthyroidism and ophthalmopathy. Each CDR3 protein is one row after TCRdb ran MiXCR on the multiplex PCR reads. The data contain just under 750,000 distinct CDR3 sequences, approximately 36% of them seen just once; the ten biggest clones take up around 31%. The specimen was blood. These receptors were obtained from a woman aged 40 to 50 with Graves' hyperthyroidism. CDR3s include the opening cysteine and the closing phenylalanine or tryptophan. D genes are given only for firm matches. Only some rows state a clone size, as once, few, many or a class for expanded clones.

size: -
V: TRBV2
length: 14
D: -
J: TRBJ2-5
CDR3: CASSRFTGIETQYF
DNA: TGTGCCAGCAGCAGATTCACAGGGATTGAGACCCAGTACTTC

size: -
V: TRBV10-1
length: 16
D: TRBD1
J: TRBJ1-1
CDR3: CASSESRGQENTEAFF
DNA: TGCGCCAGCAGTGAGTCGAGGGGACAGGAAAACACTGAAGCTTTCTTT

size: -
V: TRBV29-1
length: 12
D: -
J: TRBJ1-2
CDR3: CSVDIGRGGYTF
DNA: TGCAGCGTAGACATTGGCAGGGGTGGCTACACCTTC

size: few
V: TRBV3-1
length: 17
D: -
J: TRBJ1-6
CDR3: CASSQDFFGTSSSPLHF
DNA: TGTGCCAGCAGCCAAGATTTCTTTGGGACATCGTCTTCACCCCTCCACTTT

size: many
V: TRBV5-4
length: 14
D: TRBD1
J: TRBJ1-1
CDR3: CASSLTGPNTEAFF
DNA: TGTGCCAGCAGTCTGACAGGGCCGAACACTGAAGCTTTCTTT

size: many
V: TRBV15
length: 15
D: -
J: TRBJ2-7
CDR3: CATSRAVTVQREQYF
DNA: TGTGCCACCAGCAGAGCCGTGACTGTGCAGCGCGAGCAGTACTTC

size: many
V: TRBV20-1
length: 15
D: TRBD1
J: TRBJ1-1
CDR3: CSFSRTGVPNTEAFF
DNA: TGCAGTTTCTCGCGGACAGGGGTCCCGAACACTGAAGCTTTCTTT

size: -
V: TRBV5-4
length: 15
D: -
J: TRBJ1-2
CDR3: CASSQDLGAGYGYTF
DNA: TGCGCCAGCAGCCAAGATTTAGGAGCTGGGTATGGCTACACCTTC

size: few
V: TRBV15
length: 18
D: TRBD1
J: TRBJ1-1
CDR3: CATSRGDRGVGVHTEAFF
DNA: TGTGCCACCAGCAGAGGTGACAGGGGGGTCGGGGTCCACACTGAAGCTTTCTTT

size: -
V: TRBV10-3
length: 14
D: TRBD1
J: TRBJ1-5
CDR3: CAITRDRADQPQHF
DNA: TGTGCCATCACCCGGGACAGGGCCGACCAGCCCCAGCATTTT

size: -
V: TRBV25-1
length: 18
D: TRBD1
J: TRBJ2-2
CDR3: CASSERRDGTGNTGELFF
DNA: TGTGCCAGCAGTGAGCGGCGTGACGGGACAGGGAACACCGGGGAGCTGTTTTTT

size: few
V: TRBV2
length: 15
D: TRBD1
J: TRBJ1-5
CDR3: CASSLTGANYQPQHF
DNA: TGTGCCAGCAGCTTGACAGGGGCCAACTATCAGCCCCAGCATTTT

size: -
V: TRBV29-1
length: 14
D: TRBD1
J: TRBJ2-5
CDR3: CSVPRQGQEETQYF
DNA: TGCAGCGTCCCCCGACAGGGGCAGGAAGAGACCCAGTACTTC

size: -
V: TRBV10-3
length: 15
D: TRBD1
J: TRBJ2-3
CDR3: CATGDRDRSTDTQYF
DNA: TGTGCCACAGGGGACCGGGACAGAAGCACAGATACGCAGTATTTT

size: many
V: TRBV5-1
length: 16
D: -
J: TRBJ1-5
CDR3: CASSLGVANSNQPQHF
DNA: TGCGCCAGCAGCTTGGGGGTAGCTAATAGCAATCAGCCCCAGCATTTT

size: many
V: TRBV27
length: 14
D: -
J: TRBJ1-6
CDR3: CASTLAHGTSPLHF
DNA: TGTGCCAGCACCCTTGCCCACGGCACTTCACCCCTCCACTTT

size: few
V: TRBV5-1
length: 16
D: -
J: TRBJ2-7
CDR3: CASSLSRTLISYEQYF
DNA: TGCGCCAGCAGCTTATCAAGGACACTAATATCCTACGAGCAGTACTTC

size: -
V: TRBV6-5
length: 11
D: TRBD1
J: TRBJ1-1
CDR3: CASQWDSEAFF
DNA: TGTGCCAGCCAGTGGGACAGTGAAGCTTTCTTT

size: -
V: TRBV7-9
length: 17
D: TRBD1
J: TRBJ1-6
CDR3: CASSPYLGQGLGSPLHF
DNA: TGCGCCAGCAGCCCCTATCTGGGACAGGGACTTGGTTCACCCCTCCACTTT

size: -
V: TRBV7-9
length: 16
D: -
J: TRBJ1-2
CDR3: CASSQDWDATNYGYTF
DNA: TGCGCCAGCAGCCAAGATTGGGACGCGACTAACTATGGCTACACCTTC

size: few
V: TRBV20-1
length: 14
D: TRBD2
J: TRBJ2-2
CDR3: CSALGTSYTGELFF
DNA: TGCAGTGCACTTGGGACTAGCTACACCGGGGAGCTGTTTTTT

size: -
V: TRBV6-5
length: 15
D: TRBD1
J: TRBJ2-7
CDR3: CAISYLKGQRNEQYF
DNA: TGTGCCATCAGTTACCTCAAGGGACAGCGCAACGAGCAGTACTTC

size: -
V: TRBV12-3/TRBV12-4
length: 15
D: TRBD1
J: TRBJ1-1
CDR3: CASSTSGTGNTEAFF
DNA: TGTGCCAGCAGTACGTCCGGGACAGGAAACACTGAAGCTTTCTTT

size: many
V: TRBV20-1
length: 14
D: TRBD1
J: TRBJ2-7
CDR3: CSASGTGDYYEQYF
DNA: TGCAGTGCCTCCGGGACAGGGGACTACTACGAGCAGTACTTC

size: -
V: TRBV2
length: 14
D: -
J: TRBJ1-2
CDR3: CASSLVSPNYGYTF
DNA: TGTGCCAGCAGTTTGGTGTCCCCTAACTATGGCTACACCTTC

size: many
V: TRBV7-8
length: 15
D: TRBD1
J: TRBJ2-5
CDR3: CASSGGTGGGETQYF
DNA: TGTGCCAGCAGCGGAGGGACAGGGGGGGGAGAGACCCAGTACTTC

size: few
V: TRBV6-5
length: 13
D: -
J: TRBJ1-1
CDR3: CASRFQGGTEAFF
DNA: TGTGCCAGCAGATTCCAGGGAGGCACTGAAGCTTTCTTT

size: -
V: TRBV20-1
length: 17
D: TRBD1
J: TRBJ1-1
CDR3: CSARDQVHGDRIFEAFF
DNA: TGCAGTGCTAGAGATCAGGTACACGGGGACAGAATATTCGAAGCTTTCTTT

size: many
V: TRBV2
length: 15
D: TRBD2
J: TRBJ2-7
CDR3: CASSETAGGFYEQYF
DNA: TGTGCCAGCAGTGAGACGGCGGGAGGTTTCTACGAGCAGTACTTC

size: many
V: TRBV4-3
length: 13
D: -
J: TRBJ1-5
CDR3: CASSQEVNQPQHF
DNA: TGCGCCAGCAGCCAAGAAGTAAATCAGCCCCAGCATTTT

size: few
V: TRBV5-6
length: 13
D: TRBD1
J: TRBJ2-2
CDR3: CASSLAGTGGLFF
DNA: TGTGCCAGCAGCTTGGCCGGGACAGGGGGGCTGTTTTTT

size: many
V: TRBV7-6
length: 16
D: -
J: TRBJ2-5
CDR3: CASSLEVFSGQETQYF
DNA: TGTGCCAGCAGCTTAGAAGTATTTAGCGGCCAAGAGACCCAGTACTTC

size: -
V: TRBV7-6
length: 17
D: -
J: TRBJ2-3
CDR3: CASRPPSGAPSTGTQYF
DNA: TGTGCCAGCAGACCCCCCTCTGGGGCACCTAGCACAGGTACGCAGTATTTT

size: once
V: TRBV10-3
length: 14
D: -
J: TRBJ2-7
CDR3: CAISESGPRHEQYF
DNA: TGTGCCATCAGTGAGTCGGGACCACGTCACGAGCAGTACTTC

size: -
V: TRBV5-1
length: 18
D: -
J: TRBJ1-3
CDR3: CASSWTWGGVGLGNTIYF
DNA: TGTGCCAGCAGCTGGACGTGGGGGGGAGTCGGACTTGGAAACACCATATATTTT

size: -
V: TRBV9
length: 17
D: TRBD1
J: TRBJ1-5
CDR3: CASSVGTGALSNQPQHF
DNA: TGTGCCAGCAGCGTTGGGACAGGGGCTCTTAGCAATCAGCCCCAGCATTTT

size: -
V: TRBV10-3
length: 14
D: -
J: TRBJ1-1
CDR3: CASSYGDMNTEAFF
DNA: TGTGCCAGCAGTTATGGAGACATGAACACTGAAGCTTTCTTT

size: few
V: TRBV12-3/TRBV12-4
length: 13
D: TRBD1
J: TRBJ2-7
CDR3: CASRRTGAREQYF
DNA: TGTGCCAGCAGGCGGACAGGGGCGCGGGAGCAGTACTTC

size: -
V: TRBV6-6
length: 16
D: -
J: TRBJ1-5
CDR3: CASRSRGLQQNQPQHF
DNA: TGTGCCAGCAGATCTAGGGGGTTACAGCAGAATCAGCCCCAGCATTTT

size: few
V: TRBV9
length: 13
D: -
J: TRBJ1-2
CDR3: CASSKQDLYGYTF
DNA: TGTGCCAGCAGCAAACAGGATCTCTATGGCTACACCTTC

size: -
V: TRBV7-2
length: 14
D: -
J: TRBJ1-2
CDR3: CASSVTQGYYGYTF
DNA: TGTGCCAGCAGCGTAACCCAGGGTTACTATGGCTACACCTTC

size: many
V: TRBV10-3
length: 15
D: -
J: TRBJ1-5
CDR3: CAISEVTTGSQPQHF
DNA: TGTGCCATCAGTGAGGTGACGACAGGATCTCAGCCCCAGCATTTT

size: few
V: TRBV5-6
length: 12
D: -
J: TRBJ1-2
CDR3: CASAIPRGGYTF
DNA: TGTGCCAGCGCCATACCTCGGGGGGGCTACACCTTC

size: many
V: TRBV11-2
length: 14
D: -
J: TRBJ1-6
CDR3: CASSPMPGDSPLHF
DNA: TGTGCCAGCAGCCCTATGCCAGGGGACTCACCCCTCCACTTT

size: -
V: TRBV5-1
length: 17
D: TRBD2
J: TRBJ2-2
CDR3: CASSLDLGLAVTGELFF
DNA: TGCGCCAGCAGCTTGGATTTGGGACTAGCGGTCACCGGGGAGCTGTTTTTT

size: few
V: TRBV10-3
length: 13
D: -
J: TRBJ1-6
CDR3: CAHRDNHNSPLHF
DNA: TGTGCCCACCGGGACAATCATAATTCACCCCTCCACTTT

size: -
V: TRBV7-2
length: 15
D: -
J: TRBJ1-4
CDR3: CASSLAGTRTEKLFF
DNA: TGTGCCAGCAGCTTAGCCGGGACACGGACTGAAAAACTGTTTTTT